Listed below are T cell receptor beta chains from one sample, sequenced in a study of CD8 T cells in ankylosing spondylitis. TCRdb called the 5' RACE reads again in MiXCR, with one record for every CDR3 protein. The sample carries under 400,000 distinct CDR3 sequences, roughly 11% recorded once. The sequencing sample was made of blood, either unsorted or a sorted T cell fraction (not recorded which). Source of these receptors: a female donor with ankylosing spondylitis or in good health (not recorded which). Each CDR3 is given with its conserved first and last residue. The D gene is left open where the match is weak. Where a row states a size, it is once, few, many or the class of an expanded clone; other rows omit it.

many	TRBJ2-1	TRBV29-1	-	TGCAGCGTTGACGGGACACGAAGAGGCAATGAGCAGTTCTTC	CSVDGTRRGNEQFF
many	TRBJ2-5	TRBV29-1	TRBD1	TGCAGCGCAACGGGACAGGGATTCGGAGAGACCCAGTACTTC	CSATGQGFGETQYF
many	TRBJ1-4	TRBV20-1	TRBD1	TGCAGTGCCCCGGACAGGGGGCTCTCTAATGAAAAACTGTTTTTT	CSAPDRGLSNEKLFF
many	TRBJ2-7	TRBV3-1	TRBD2	TGTGCCAGCAGCCAACGAAGGACTAGTAAGGCCTACGAGCAGTACTTC	CASSQRRTSKAYEQYF
-	TRBJ2-2	TRBV10-3	TRBD1	TGTGCCATCACCGGGACAGGGGGAGCCGGGGAGCTGTTTTTT	CAITGTGGAGELFF
many	TRBJ2-2	TRBV28	-	TGTGCCAGCAGAACGAACACCGGGGAGCTGTTTTTT	CASRTNTGELFF
many	TRBJ1-2	TRBV20-1	-	TGCAGTGCTAGAGGAGTGGGACTATACTATGGCTACACCTTC	CSARGVGLYYGYTF
many	TRBJ2-1	TRBV7-2	-	TGTGCCAGCAGCTCAGCAGGGTCCTCCTACAATGAGCAGTTCTTC	CASSSAGSSYNEQFF
-	TRBJ1-1	TRBV7-6	-	TGTGCCAGCAGCTTAGGGTCCAGGAAGAACACTGAAGCTTTCTTT	CASSLGSRKNTEAFF
-	TRBJ2-5	TRBV7-7	TRBD2	TGTGCTAGCATCCCTCCATCCACTAGCGGGGGGCAAGAGACCCAGTACTTC	CASIPPSTSGGQETQYF
many	TRBJ1-2	TRBV7-9	-	TGTGCCAGCAAAGGCAGTTTCTTCTATGGCTACACCTTC	CASKGSFFYGYTF
few	TRBJ2-2	TRBV29-1	-	TGCAGCCCTAAGGGCAGAGCTTCGAACACCGGGGAGCTGTTTTTT	CSPKGRASNTGELFF
-	TRBJ2-5	TRBV5-1	TRBD2	TGCGCCAGCAGCTTGGGGGTCGCCCTAGCGGGGCCTCAAGAGACCCAGTACTTC	CASSLGVALAGPQETQYF
-	TRBJ2-3	TRBV20-1	-	TGCAGTGCCAGAGGGGGGGGGGACACAGATACGCAGTATTTT	CSARGGGDTDTQYF
-	TRBJ2-1	TRBV5-1	TRBD2	TGCGCCAGCCGAAGCGGGAGGGGCTACAATGAGCAGTTCTTC	CASRSGRGYNEQFF
-	TRBJ2-7	TRBV28	TRBD1	TGTGCCAGCGGTCTCCATTGGACAGGGGGAGCCTACGAGCAGTACTTC	CASGLHWTGGAYEQYF
-	TRBJ1-4	TRBV9	-	TGTGCCAGCAGCGTAGGGACGGTTAATGAAAAACTGATTTTT	CASSVGTVNEKLIF
many	TRBJ2-5	TRBV5-1	-	TGCGCCAGCAGCAAAGCGTCGATTCAAGAGACCCAGTACTTC	CASSKASIQETQYF
many	TRBJ1-1	TRBV20-1	-	TGCAGTGCTAGAGAGGCAGGGGTGAACACTGAAGCTTTCTTT	CSAREAGVNTEAFF
-	TRBJ1-1	TRBV5-1	-	TGCGCCAGCAGCTTGGGGGGCACCATGAACACTGAAGCTTTCTTT	CASSLGGTMNTEAFF
many	TRBJ1-4	TRBV20-1	TRBD1	TGCAGTGCTAGATCCGGGACAGGGGTGATTAAACTGTTTTTT	CSARSGTGVIKLFF
many	TRBJ2-1	TRBV20-1	-	TGCAGTGCTAGGGACAGGGCGGGGGATGAGCAGTTCTTC	CSARDRAGDEQFF
many	TRBJ1-1	TRBV20-1	-	TGCAGTGCTGCTGACACCAGTTTGAACACTGAAGCTTTCTTT	CSAADTSLNTEAFF
many	TRBJ2-1	TRBV5-1	-	TGCGCCAGCAGCTTATCCGGGGTTTCCTACAATGAGCAGTTCTTC	CASSLSGVSYNEQFF
few	TRBJ1-1	TRBV20-1	-	TGCAGTGCTAGGCCCGGATCCCGAGACACTGAAGCTTTCTTT	CSARPGSRDTEAFF
-	TRBJ2-3	TRBV4-3	-	TGCGCCAGCAGCCAAGCCGTGTGGACAGATACGCAGTATTTT	CASSQAVWTDTQYF
few	TRBJ2-2	TRBV15	-	TGTGCCACCAGCAGAGGAGTGGGTCAGAAAACCGTTGGTACCGGGGAGCTGTTTTTT	CATSRGVGQKTVGTGELFF
many	TRBJ2-1	TRBV11-2	-	TGTGCCAGCACCTTAGATTGGGGGGAGCAGTTCTTC	CASTLDWGEQFF